This T cell receptor (beta chain) comes out of a study of graft-versus-host responses after intestinal transplantation. Study in general: The recipients all started with anti-thymocyte globulin induction and then took tacrolimus and steroids for 3 to 4 years.

Whole-study findings and limits: Those patients showing graft-donor T cell macrochimerism displayed high graft-versus-host to host-versus-graft clonal ratios in allografts.

The CDR3 length is 16 residues. V shed 2 bases and J shed 0 bases, with 13 bases lying between them. The germline gives CDR1 MGHRA, CDR2 YSYEKL. Responders (roughly 200,000, CFSE-labeled) were co-plated with roughly 200,000 irradiated, violet-dye-labeled stimulators. Both CD3+CD4+ and CD3+CD8+ responders that were proliferating and CFSE-low underwent sorting after the reaction. Some clones are missing from TCRdb's copy, which holds only in-frame ones; the method was immunoSEQ multiplex PCR. The sample contains 9,000 to 10,000 clones, roughly 27% of which appear only once. This receptor was taken from a human patient who received an intestinal transplant. Here the sequenced sample was alloreactive CD4+ T cells from a mixed lymphocyte reaction culture, taken before intestinal transplant. Subset indicated: CFSE-low proliferating T cells sorted from approximately 6-day pre-transplant mixed lymphocyte reaction (GvH or HvG direction). The chain recombines TRBV4-1 with TRBJ1-1; D unresolved. CDR3 amino acids: CASSQKYSNLNTEAFF. The CDR3 nucleotides are TGCGCCAGCAGCCAAAAGTACTCCAACTTGAACACTGAAGCTTTCTTT.